This T cell receptor (beta chain) was found in a study of T cell clonotyping in hematopoietic cell transplantation. Looking at the study overall: Cytoreduction preceded collection of pretransplant recipient samples.

Findings of the study overall: Cells were unsorted, so CD4 and CD8 contributions were not separated. Pathologically expanded recipient clonotypes increased progressively from day 30 to day 180 as diversity fell.

On this clone itself: The antigen is undetermined.

Trimming removed 1 base at V and 6 bases at J, with 10 bases between. The CDR3 extends over 14 amino acids. Germline V gene data show CDR1 as SGDLS and CDR2 as YYNGEE. The repertoire was sequenced with immunoSEQ multiplex PCR; TCRdb's copy has only in-frame clones and lacks some. The sample yields fewer than 8,000 clones, about 97% seen once. Time point defined: recipient sample about 28 days before transplant, after cytoreduction. The starting material was peripheral blood mononuclear cells, obtained before stem cell transplant. This clonotype was sampled from a man between 65 and 85 years old with acute myeloid leukemia. Some clones in this sample may be carry-over from other donors' samples. The chain has TRBV9 and TRBJ2-2; D unresolved. The CDR3 loop reads CASSVRGSSGELFF. The CDR3 region has the DNA TGTGCCAGCAGCGTACGAGGCAGCTCCGGGGAGCTGTTTTTT. Looking up the rest from reference TRBV9 and TRBJ2-2 gives the full variable domain: DSGVTQTPKHLITATGQRVTLRCSPRSGDLSVYWYQQSLDQGLQFLIQYYNGEERAKGNILERFSAQQFPDLHSELNLSSLELGDSALYFCASSVRGSSGELFFGEGSRLTVL.